These T cell receptor beta chains were read from a single sample in a study of T-cell reconstitution after alpha-beta-depleted transplantation in children. TCRdb reprocessed the PCR reads via MiXCR and lists one record per CDR3 protein. The sample carries approximately 150,000 distinct CDR3 sequences, 8.5% to 10% recorded once. The sequenced sample was PBMCs, mostly from graft donor cells, obtained 180 days after TCRalphabeta/CD19-depleted stem cell transplant. The receptors shown here come from a female patient aged 2-15 years who had a stem cell transplant for congenital amegakaryocytic thrombocytopenia, so the T cells may come from the graft donor. Both conserved end residues are part of each CDR3. D genes are given only for firm matches. The size of a clone is reported for some rows only, either as once, few or many, or as a class for expanded clones.

TRBJ2-7 | 16 | TRBD2 | TRBV6-5 | . | CASSSPGLAGGFEQYF | TGTGCCAGCAGTTCCCCGGGACTAGCGGGAGGGTTCGAGCAGTACTTC
TRBJ2-3 | 15 | TRBD2 | TRBV2 | many | CASSLMTSGLDTQYF | TGTGCCAGCAGTCTCATGACTAGCGGGCTGGATACGCAGTATTTT
TRBJ2-1 | 12 | . | TRBV7-2 | many | CASSYSYNEQFF | TGTGCCAGCAGCTACTCCTACAATGAGCAGTTCTTC
TRBJ2-5 | 15 | . | TRBV19 | . | CASRMGAGEKETQYF | TGTGCCAGTAGGATGGGTGCCGGGGAGAAAGAGACCCAGTACTTC
TRBJ2-2 | 16 | . | TRBV6-5 | many | CASSYDGEGGVGELFF | TGTGCCAGCAGTTACGATGGGGAGGGGGGGGTCGGGGAGCTGTTTTTT
TRBJ2-1 | 14 | . | TRBV4-1 | many | CASSQRGFYNEQFF | TGCGCCAGCAGCCAGCGAGGGTTCTACAATGAGCAGTTCTTC
TRBJ2-2 | 13 | . | TRBV7-6 | many | CASSPSSAGELFF | TGTGCCAGCAGCCCAAGTTCGGCCGGGGAGCTGTTTTTT
TRBJ1-2 | 17 | . | TRBV11-2 | many | CASSLDSGRARNYGYTF | TGTGCCAGCAGCTTAGATTCCGGGAGGGCGAGAAACTATGGCTACACCTTC
TRBJ2-7 | 16 | . | TRBV5-1 | many | CASSLWGQGLSYEQYF | TGCGCCAGCAGCTTATGGGGTCAGGGGCTGTCCTACGAGCAGTACTTC
TRBJ2-1 | 13 | . | TRBV12-3/TRBV12-4 | many | CASSPRRGYEQFF | TGTGCCAGCAGCCCCCGTAGGGGTTATGAGCAGTTCTTC
TRBJ2-1 | 13 | . | TRBV5-1 | many | CASSLGRGNEQFF | TGCGCCAGCAGCTTGGGGAGAGGCAATGAGCAGTTCTTC
TRBJ2-2 | 16 | . | TRBV20-1 | few | CSARDPLDPNTGELFF | TGCAGTGCTAGAGATCCCCTAGACCCTAACACCGGGGAGCTGTTTTTT
TRBJ1-1 | 12 | . | TRBV10-3 | many | CAITQKEGEAFF | TGTGCCATCACCCAGAAGGAGGGTGAAGCTTTCTTT
TRBJ1-5 | 13 | . | TRBV7-2 | many | CASSLTGYQPQHF | TGTGCCAGCAGCCTGACAGGCTATCAGCCCCAGCATTTT
TRBJ2-7 | 18 | TRBD1 | TRBV2 | many | CASSWGRTGAHFYYEQYF | TGTGCCAGCAGCTGGGGGCGGACAGGGGCCCACTTTTACTACGAGCAGTACTTC
TRBJ2-3 | 14 | . | TRBV20-1 | many | CSAQHHPSTDTQYF | TGCAGTGCACAACACCACCCTAGCACAGATACGCAGTATTTT
TRBJ2-5 | 16 | TRBD1 | TRBV7-2 | many | CASSLIPFLQGETQYF | TGTGCCAGCAGCTTAATTCCCTTTTTACAGGGGGAGACCCAGTACTTC
TRBJ1-6 | 14 | . | TRBV28 | many | CASSLGGNNSPLHF | TGTGCCAGCAGTTTAGGGGGTAACAATTCACCCCTCCACTTT
TRBJ2-6 | 16 | . | TRBV2 | few | CASRGQVSSGANVLTF | TGTGCCAGCAGGGGGCAGGTGTCCTCTGGGGCCAACGTCCTGACTTTC
TRBJ2-1 | 16 | TRBD2 | TRBV7-3 | many | CASSLNGRADYNEQFF | TGTGCCAGCAGCTTAAACGGGAGGGCCGACTACAATGAGCAGTTCTTC
TRBJ1-1 | 14 | . | TRBV27 | many | CASSLWQGNTEAFF | TGTGCCAGCAGTTTATGGCAGGGGAACACTGAAGCTTTCTTT
TRBJ2-7 | 15 | TRBD2 | TRBV7-8 | few | CASSLKLAGGPEQYF | TGTGCCAGCAGCTTAAAACTAGCGGGAGGTCCCGAGCAGTACTTC
TRBJ1-1 | 14 | . | TRBV11-2 | many | CASSLVGGPTEAFF | TGTGCCAGCAGCTTAGTGGGGGGGCCTACTGAAGCTTTCTTT
TRBJ2-7 | 15 | . | TRBV20-1 | few | CSARPPAPVSYEQYF | TGCAGTGCTAGACCTCCCGCACCCGTGTCCTACGAGCAGTACTTC
TRBJ2-1 | 16 | TRBD2 | TRBV7-2 | . | CASSKGRTSGGNEQFF | TGTGCCAGCAGCAAGGGGCGGACTAGCGGGGGTAATGAGCAGTTCTTC
TRBJ1-6 | 13 | TRBD1 | TRBV14 | few | CASRRQGNSPLHF | TGTGCCAGCCGGAGACAGGGAAATTCACCCCTCCACTTT
TRBJ2-5 | 14 | TRBD1 | TRBV6-5 | many | CASSYRDRQETQYF | TGTGCCAGCAGTTACAGGGACAGGCAAGAGACCCAGTACTTC
TRBJ2-7 | 12 | . | TRBV6-2/TRBV6-3 | . | CASRSGVYEQYF | TGTGCCAGCAGATCGGGGGTCTACGAGCAGTACTTC
TRBJ2-6 | 17 | . | TRBV10-3 | few | CAISEGNHRVGANVLTF | TGTGCCATCAGTGAGGGGAACCACAGGGTTGGGGCCAACGTCCTGACTTTC
TRBJ1-2 | 17 | TRBD1 | TRBV28 | many | CASSSPSPGTGLYGYTF | TGTGCCAGCAGTTCACCGAGTCCCGGGACAGGGCTCTATGGCTACACCTTC
TRBJ2-7 | 13 | TRBD1 | TRBV12-3/TRBV12-4 | . | CASSHGQEHEQYF | TGTGCCAGCAGTCACGGACAGGAGCACGAGCAGTACTTC
TRBJ1-6 | 19 | . | TRBV5-6 | few | CASRALEWGWVAINSPLHF | TGTGCCAGCAGGGCCCTGGAGTGGGGATGGGTGGCTATAAATTCACCCCTCCACTTT
TRBJ1-1 | 15 | . | TRBV29-1 | many | CSVGGRGGVNTEAFF | TGCAGCGTTGGTGGCAGGGGAGGCGTGAACACTGAAGCTTTCTTT
TRBJ2-2 | 15 | . | TRBV20-1 | few | CSASLEGELAGELFF | TGCAGTGCTAGTTTGGAGGGAGAACTGGCCGGGGAGCTGTTTTTT
TRBJ2-1 | 15 | . | TRBV27 | few | CASSLVSASPNEQFF | TGTGCCAGCAGTTTAGTTAGCGCGTCTCCTAATGAGCAGTTCTTC
TRBJ1-2 | 15 | TRBD1 | TRBV9 | . | CASSVGDRGSYGYTF | TGTGCCAGCAGCGTAGGGGACAGGGGGTCCTATGGCTACACCTTC
TRBJ2-7 | 16 | . | TRBV5-1 | many | CASSLAVGDPTWEQYF | TGCGCCAGCAGCTTGGCCGTGGGGGACCCGACCTGGGAGCAGTACTTC
TRBJ2-7 | 13 | . | TRBV3-1 | many | CASSPRRPYEQYF | TGTGCCAGCAGCCCCCGCAGGCCCTACGAGCAGTACTTC
TRBJ2-1 | 17 | TRBD1 | TRBV5-1 | many | CASSLVHGTALANEQFF | TGCGCCAGCAGCTTGGTACACGGGACAGCGCTCGCCAATGAGCAGTTCTTC
TRBJ2-3 | 16 | . | TRBV7-7 | many | CASSLGAGFDGDTQYF | TGTGCCAGCAGCTTAGGAGCGGGCTTCGACGGAGATACGCAGTATTTT
TRBJ1-5 | 13 | . | TRBV20-1 | few | CSGLLVHNQPQHF | TGCAGTGGGCTGTTGGTCCACAATCAGCCCCAGCATTTT
TRBJ2-1 | 14 | . | TRBV27 | many | CASSLWQGGNEQFF | TGTGCCAGCAGTTTGTGGCAGGGGGGGAATGAGCAGTTCTTC
TRBJ1-4 | 13 | TRBD1 | TRBV6-6 | few | CASVGQGTGKLFF | TGTGCCAGTGTGGGACAGGGGACCGGAAAACTGTTTTTT
TRBJ1-2 | 14 | TRBD1 | TRBV4-1 | . | CASSQKDRLRAYTF | TGCGCCAGCAGCCAAAAGGACAGGCTTCGGGCCTACACCTTC
TRBJ2-5 | 14 | TRBD1 | TRBV7-9 | . | CASSVTGGWETQYF | TGTGCCAGCAGCGTGACAGGGGGTTGGGAGACCCAGTACTTC
TRBJ2-6 | 16 | . | TRBV5-1 | many | CASSFGPSSGANVLTF | TGCGCCAGCAGCTTTGGACCGAGCTCTGGGGCCAACGTCCTGACTTTC
TRBJ1-6 | 14 | . | TRBV28 | . | CASSLGGRGSPLHF | TGTGCCAGCAGTTTGGGGGGAAGGGGATCACCCCTCCACTTT
TRBJ2-7 | 12 | . | TRBV27 | many | CASRHQGYEQYF | TGTGCCAGCAGACATCAGGGCTACGAGCAGTACTTC
TRBJ1-1 | 15 | . | TRBV18 | . | CASSPLVRGNTEAFF | TGTGCCAGCTCACCATTGGTACGGGGGAACACTGAAGCTTTCTTT
TRBJ2-1 | 14 | TRBD2 | TRBV27 | few | CASEKRGGGNEQFF | TGTGCCAGCGAAAAGCGGGGGGGTGGCAATGAGCAGTTCTTC
TRBJ2-7 | 14 | . | TRBV5-1 | many | CASSLIIKKDEQYF | TGCGCCAGCAGCTTGATAATAAAGAAGGACGAGCAGTACTTC
TRBJ2-7 | 15 | . | TRBV6-5 | few | CASSYSMGRPYEQYF | TGTGCCAGCAGTTACTCGATGGGACGGCCCTACGAGCAGTACTTC
TRBJ2-7 | 15 | TRBD2 | TRBV5-1 | few | CASSVTSGVIYEQYF | TGCGCCAGCAGCGTGACTAGCGGGGTGATCTACGAGCAGTACTTC
TRBJ2-3 | 14 | . | TRBV5-1 | . | CASSRGSTGDTQYF | TGCGCCAGCAGCCGAGGGTCTACGGGAGATACGCAGTATTTT
TRBJ1-6 | 18 | TRBD1 | TRBV28 | . | CASSLPGGKNSYNSPLHF | TGTGCCAGCAGTTTACCAGGGGGCAAGAACTCCTATAATTCACCCCTCCACTTT
TRBJ1-4 | 14 | TRBD1 | TRBV12-3/TRBV12-4 | many | CASSSRQGNEKLFF | TGTGCCAGCAGTTCGAGACAGGGGAATGAAAAACTGTTTTTT
TRBJ2-1 | 13 | . | TRBV14 | few | CASSQHSYNEQFF | TGTGCCAGCAGCCAACACTCCTACAATGAGCAGTTCTTC
TRBJ1-6 | 14 | . | TRBV20-1 | . | CSASLGRDNSPLHF | TGCAGTGCTAGTCTCGGCAGGGATAATTCACCCCTCCACTTT
TRBJ1-3 | 15 | . | TRBV3-1 | many | CASSRNRDTGNTIYF | TGTGCCAGCAGCCGGAACCGGGACACGGGTAACACCATATATTTT